This TCR beta chain was recorded in a study of T cell responses to AZD1222 COVID-19 vaccine. The method was immunoSEQ multiplex PCR; TCRdb's version includes in-frame clones alone and lacks a portion of them. The data hold 15,000 to 20,000 clones, with around nine tenths observed a single time. The germline CDR1 and CDR2 sequences are SGDLS and YYNGEE. The CDR3 is made up of 15 amino acids. V was trimmed by 0 bases and J by 2 bases, leaving 6 bases between them. This rearrangement joins TRBV9 to TRBJ1-6, with D uncertain. The clonotype was recovered from an adult who received the AZD1222 COVID-19 vaccine. Sequences were derived from peripheral blood, sampled 28 days after the second AZD1222 dose. As DNA, the CDR3 is TGTGCCAGCAGCGTAGTAGGGACCTATAATTCACCCCTCCACTTT. It is translated as CASSVVGTYNSPLHF.